This entry describes one T cell receptor beta chain. This is likely a read error, given that the CDR3 carries no conserved phenylalanine or tryptophan at its end. No DNA is shown, since the ends of the CDR3 on it are uncertain; the CDR3 is the one TCRdb lists. The record originates from a study of blood T cell repertoires in COVID-19. Across the whole study: The study drew acute and convalescent COVID-19 samples from the United States, Italy and Spain.

Methods used by the authors: Amplified reference gene primers provided the basis for estimating nucleated cell counts. Profiling relied on immunoSEQ multiplex PCR, and the TCRdb table lists in-frame clones only, not all of them. D and trimming come from the DNA, and the V and J calls and clone size come from that table. The repertoire includes just over 90,000 clones, about 80% of them detected once, and 16% sits in the top ten. The CDR3 is 13 amino acids in total, end residues counted. Germline CDR1 is MDHEN and CDR2 is SYDVKM. The chain links TRBV28 to TRBJ1-1. The TCR originated in a human donor in a cohort sampled during active COVID-19. The sequenced sample was peripheral blood. This CDR3 is CASSLDGRGESWG.